These 18 T cell receptor beta chains were all obtained from the same sample, sequenced in a study of PD-L1 blockade in urothelial cancer. The data were produced by immunoSEQ multiplex PCR, yet TCRdb's version contains in-frame clones alone and is incomplete. The sample lists around 80,000 clones, approximately 90% occurring once. Sequenced here: PBMCs, sampled around atezolizumab (anti-PD-L1) treatment. Source of these receptors: a woman aged 70 to 79 with urothelial cancer.

This chain links TRBV9 with TRBJ1-5, with a weak D call TRBD1 (5 bases). The V and J ends lost 0 bases and 5 bases respectively, with 15 bases between them. CDR3 length equals 16 residues. Per germline, CDR1 SGDLS and CDR2 YYNGEE. CDR3 region: CASSVGGGFGDQPQHF. The CDR3 nucleotides read TGTGCCAGCAGCGTAGGGGGGGGGTTCGGTGATCAGCCCCAGCATTTT.

The chain employs TRBV5-6 and TRBJ2-7; TRBD1 matches 7 bases. This CDR3 spans 13 amino acids. Germline V gives CDR1 SGHDT, CDR2 YYEEEE. J was trimmed by 0 bases and V by 4 bases; bases with no gene match: 1. The CDR3 DNA follows: TGTGCCAGCAGCCGACAGGGCTCCTACGAGCAGTACTTC. It translates to CASSRQGSYEQYF.

The genes are TRBV2 and TRBJ2-1; 8 positions agree with TRBD1. The length of the CDR3 is 18 residues. Trimming at V came to 6 bases and at J to 3 bases, leaving 16 bases not matched to a gene. Germline CDR1 and CDR2: SNHLY and FYNNEI. The CDR3 reads CASRVGEPGQEDYNEQFF. The CDR3 DNA reads as TGTGCCAGCAGGGTTGGAGAACCGGGACAGGAGGACTACAATGAGCAGTTCTTC.

This chain connects TRBV2 to TRBJ2-1, with 11 bases aligning to TRBD2. This CDR3 comprises 15 residues. Germline assignment: CDR1 SNHLY and CDR2 FYNNEI. V shed 6 bases and J 8 bases; nucleotides not matched to a gene: 9. The CDR3 is CASRDTSGSRYEQFF. The CDR3 DNA reads TGTGCCAGCAGGGATACTAGCGGGAGTAGGTATGAGCAGTTCTTC.

This chain uses TRBV6-5 with TRBJ2-2; no definite D call. Trimming stripped 0 bases from V and 8 bases from J, with 10 bases between. This CDR3 region has 14 residues. Germline assignment: CDR1 MNHEY and CDR2 SVGAGI. The CDR3 nucleotides read TGTGCCAGCAGTTACTCGACCCCGAGGGGGGAGCTGTTTTTT. It specifies CASSYSTPRGELFF.

This chain connects TRBV10-1 to TRBJ2-2; TRBD1 matches at 7 bases. This CDR3 is built from 13 residues. The junction had 4 bases not matched to a gene; V was cut back by 6 bases and J by 6 bases. Germline V gene lookup returns CDR1 WNHNN and CDR2 SYGVQD (reference sequence). The CDR3: CASSATGAGELFF. The CDR3, as DNA: TGCGCCAGCAGCGCCACAGGGGCCGGGGAGCTGTTTTTT.

The rearrangement uses TRBV5-1 and TRBJ2-7, with 9 bases identical to TRBD2. The CDR3 totals 16 residues. V lost 0 bases, J lost 2 bases, and 6 bases stayed unmatched. In germline, CDR1 is SGHRS, CDR2 YFSETQ. The CDR3 protein is CASSLDVLAGPYEQYF. The CDR3 nucleotides read TGCGCCAGCAGCTTGGATGTCCTAGCGGGACCCTACGAGCAGTACTTC.

The chain couples TRBV19 to TRBJ2-7; 16 nucleotides line up with TRBD2. The CDR3 is 17 amino acids. Germline trimming cut 7 bases from V and 2 bases from J; bases unmatched to any gene: 8. CDR1 and CDR2 (germline): LNHDA, SQIVND (reference sequence). CDR3 sequence: CASTPGTSGRGPYEQYF. In DNA, the CDR3 is TGTGCCAGTACACCCGGGACTAGCGGGAGGGGCCCCTACGAGCAGTACTTC.

The chain combines TRBV25-1 with TRBJ1-2; D call uncertain. The CDR3 sequence is 15 residues long. Per the germline V gene, CDR1 is MGHDK and CDR2 is SYGVNS. V was shortened by 5 bases and J by 8 bases, with 21 bases between the two germline ends. This CDR3 is CASSSSDRRGSGYTF. The CDR3 DNA sequence: TGTGCCAGCAGTAGTTCAGATAGGCGGGGAAGCGGCTACACCTTC.

The chain links TRBV4-3 to TRBJ2-5; D possibly corresponds to TRBD1 (6 bases). The ends were cut back, 3 bases at V and 4 bases at J, with 24 bases in the middle. Looked up from germline, CDR1 is LGHNA and CDR2 is YSLEER. The CDR3 sequence is 18 residues long. Here the CDR3 reads CASSQDALMGANRETQYF. The CDR3 bases are TGCGCCAGCAGCCAGGATGCTCTAATGGGGGCTAATAGAGAGACCCAGTACTTC.

The chain uses TRBV2 and TRBJ1-5, with 10 nucleotides matching TRBD1. The germline V gene encodes CDR1 SNHLY and CDR2 FYNNEI. The V and J ends lost 7 bases and 7 bases, in that order; junction bases with no gene match: 7. This CDR3 has 14 residues. CDR3: CASKIGTGEQPQHF. The CDR3 region has the DNA TGTGCCAGCAAAATAGGGACAGGGGAACAGCCCCAGCATTTT.

The CDR3, as DNA: TGCAGCGTACGGACAGGGGGCAATTCACCCCTCCACTTT. Translated: CSVRTGGNSPLHF. V is TRBV29-1 and J is TRBJ1-6; 11 bases match TRBD1. The CDR3 has 13 residues. The ends lost 6 bases at V and 7 bases at J; junction bases unmatched: 2. The germline V gene encodes CDR1 SQVTM and CDR2 ANQGSEA.

The chain employs TRBV5-4 and TRBJ2-2; possible D gene TRBD2, 6 bases. The CDR3 is 15 amino acids. V lost 0 bases and J lost 5, with 11 bases in between. Germline assignment: CDR1 SGHNT and CDR2 YYREEE (reference sequence). CDR3: CASSLDPSGTGELFF. Here the CDR3 DNA reads TGTGCCAGCAGCTTGGATCCGAGCGGGACCGGGGAGCTGTTTTTT.

CDR3 sequence reads: CASSGTSGIPLSSTDTQYF. The CDR3 DNA reads TGTGCCAGCAGCGGGACTAGCGGGATCCCACTTTCTAGCACAGATACGCAGTATTTT. This chain joins TRBV2 and TRBJ2-3; 13 bases map to TRBD2. The junction had 12 bases not matched to a gene; V was cut back by 6 bases and J by 0 bases. This CDR3 region has 19 residues. CDR1 SNHLY and CDR2 FYNNEI come from the germline V gene.

This chain joins TRBV5-1 and TRBJ2-3; TRBD1 aligns across 9 bases. The CDR3 is 15 amino acids. J gave up 4 bases and V 0 bases, and 3 bases lay outside the gene matches. In germline, CDR1 is SGHRS, CDR2 YFSETQ. The CDR3 DNA sequence: TGCGCCAGCAGCTTGGGCAGACAGGGGGCAGATACGCAGTATTTT. It yields the protein CASSLGRQGADTQYF.

The chain uses TRBV27 and TRBJ2-7, with 9 bases identical to TRBD2. Germline lookup yields CDR1 MNHEY and CDR2 SMNVEV (reference sequence). The CDR3 is made up of 13 amino acids. Trimming cost V 8 bases and J 4 bases; bases outside gene matches: 6. The CDR3 sequence: CASGSGSSYEQYF. DNA for the CDR3: TGTGCCAGCGGTAGCGGGAGTTCATACGAGCAGTACTTC.

The table lists this clone with a count of one. This chain connects TRBV5-1 to TRBJ2-1; the match to TRBD1 covers 8 bases. Germline loops: CDR1 SGHRS, CDR2 YFSETQ. The CDR3 has 14 residues. Unmatched junction bases numbered 2, after V lost 1 base and J lost 5 bases. CDR3 in DNA: TGCGCCAGCAGCTTGACAGGGGGGAACAATGAGCAGTTCTTC. Protein: CASSLTGGNNEQFF.

This clone showed up just a few times. CDR3 bases: TGTGCCAGCAGCCGGGACAGGGGGAACACCGGGGAGCTGTTTTTT. It translates to CASSRDRGNTGELFF. The chain carries TRBV11-2 and TRBJ2-2; TRBD1 aligns across 10 bases. Per the germline V gene, CDR1 is SGHAT and CDR2 is FQNNGV. The V segment lost 5 bases and the J segment 1 base; nucleotides outside the gene matches: 1. This CDR3 region has 15 residues. The full variable domain, with the rest looked up from reference TRBV11-2 and TRBJ2-2, is EAGVAQSPRYKIIEKRQSVAFWCNPISGHATLYWYQQILGQGPKLLIQFQNNGVVDDSQLPKDRFSAERLKGVDSTLKIQPAKLEDSAVYLCASSRDRGNTGELFFGEGSRLTVL.